Following are 5 T cell receptor beta chains from one sample sequenced in a study of blood T cell repertoires in COVID-19. Only in-frame clones appear in the TCRdb table, and some are missing; sequencing was by immunoSEQ multiplex PCR. This table holds roughly 150,000 clones, around 82% found once. The sample taken for sequencing was peripheral blood. Receptor source: a man in his 70s with active or convalescent COVID-19.

The rearrangement links TRBV24-1 to TRBJ2-5, with 7 bases that match TRBD2. Unmatched junction bases numbered 12, after V lost 4 bases and J lost 5 bases. Looked up from germline, CDR1 is KGHDR and CDR2 is SFDVKD. This CDR3 comprises 16 residues. CDR3 DNA: TGTGCCACCAGTGACCCGGGGGAGCGGGGTGGTGAGACCCAGTACTTC. The encoded protein is CATSDPGERGGETQYF.

The chain uses TRBV7-2 and TRBJ1-6; D call uncertain. Trimming cost V 0 bases and J 0 bases, with 9 bases left between them. The CDR3 has 17 residues. The germline CDR1 and CDR2 sequences are SGHTA and FQGNSA. The CDR3 DNA follows: TGTGCCAGCAGCTTAGCGCTCGTCAGCTCCTATAATTCACCCCTCCACTTT. The encoded protein is CASSLALVSSYNSPLHF.

V gene TRBV25-1 combines with J gene TRBJ1-4; the match to TRBD1 covers 10 bases. CDR3 size: 15 residues. V dropped 4 bases and J dropped 5; count of bases not matched to a gene: 4. Germline lookup yields CDR1 MGHDK and CDR2 SYGVNS. In nucleotides, the CDR3 is TGTGCCAGCAGTGGCGACAGGGGGCGAAATGAAAAACTGTTTTTT. Encoded protein: CASSGDRGRNEKLFF.

The V gene is TRBV7-9, the J gene TRBJ1-2; D might be TRBD1 (5 bases). CDR3 size: 14 residues. Trimming removed 1 base at V and 5 bases at J, with 11 bases between. Per germline, CDR1 SEHNR and CDR2 FQNEAQ (reference sequence). The CDR3 coding sequence is TGTGCCAGCAGCTTAGACGGATGGACATATGGCTACACCTTC. This codes for CASSLDGWTYGYTF.

CDR3 amino acids: CASSQGDRGYEKLFF. CDR3 nucleotides: TGTGCCAGCAGCCAGGGGGACAGGGGGTATGAAAAACTGTTTTTT. The rearrangement links TRBV13 to TRBJ1-4; 11 nucleotides align to TRBD1. Germline V gene data show CDR1 as PRHDT and CDR2 as FYEKMQ (reference sequence). Trimming took 5 bases from V and 6 from J; bases not matched to a gene: 5. This CDR3 has 15 amino acids. The entire variable domain, with the rest obtained from reference TRBV13 and TRBJ1-4, is as follows: AAGVIQSPRHLIKEKRETATLKCYPIPRHDTVYWYQQGPGQDPQFLISFYEKMQSDKGSIPDRFSAQQFSDYHSELNMSSLELGDSALYFCASSQGDRGYEKLFFGSGTQLSVL.